A selection of T cell receptor beta chains follows, all from one sample in a study of post-analysis software for immune sequencing data. TCRdb independently ran MiXCR on the PCR reads; one entry per CDR3 protein. This sample yields around 150,000 distinct CDR3 sequences, of which under 40% are seen a single time; over 25% belongs to the top ten. Sequencing was performed on blood, taken after autologous hematopoietic stem cell transplantation. All receptors come from a girl under 18 with multiple sclerosis. Each CDR3 is given with its conserved first and last residue. The order of the fields is D gene, J gene, V gene, clone size, CDR3 DNA, CDR3 protein. D genes are given only for firm matches. Size is stated for part of the rows, as once, few or many counts, or as a class when the clone is expanded.

D gene: TRBD1
J gene: TRBJ2-7
V gene: TRBV4-2
clone size: few
CDR3 DNA: TGTGCCAGCAGCCATATGACAGGGGAGGACTACGAGCAGTACTTC
CDR3 protein: CASSHMTGEDYEQYF

D gene: TRBD2
J gene: TRBJ2-1
V gene: TRBV6-1
clone size: few
CDR3 DNA: TGTGCCTCCCAAGGGACTAGCGGGAGAGAGGACTACAATGAGCAGTTCTTC
CDR3 protein: CASQGTSGREDYNEQFF

D gene: NA
J gene: TRBJ2-7
V gene: TRBV29-1
clone size: NA
CDR3 DNA: TGCAGCGTTGAAGATCGGAGTTACGAGCAGTACTTC
CDR3 protein: CSVEDRSYEQYF

D gene: TRBD1
J gene: TRBJ1-2
V gene: TRBV7-9
clone size: few
CDR3 DNA: TGTGCCAGCAGCCCCCGGACAGGGGGCCGTTATGGCTACACCTTC
CDR3 protein: CASSPRTGGRYGYTF

D gene: NA
J gene: TRBJ2-3
V gene: TRBV10-3
clone size: NA
CDR3 DNA: TGTGCCATCAGTGGCCCGAGCTCCGAGAGAGATACGCAGTATTTT
CDR3 protein: CAISGPSSERDTQYF

D gene: NA
J gene: TRBJ2-1
V gene: TRBV28
clone size: NA
CDR3 DNA: TGTGCCAGCAGTTGGTCCTACAATGAGCAGTTCTTC
CDR3 protein: CASSWSYNEQFF

D gene: NA
J gene: TRBJ2-7
V gene: TRBV5-1
clone size: few
CDR3 DNA: TGCGCCAGCAATCCTAAGCCGCCTTCGTTTCTAGGGGCGTACGAGCAGTACTTC
CDR3 protein: CASNPKPPSFLGAYEQYF

D gene: TRBD2
J gene: TRBJ2-1
V gene: TRBV3-1
clone size: NA
CDR3 DNA: TGTGCCAGCAGCCAAGAAGGGACTAGCGGGGGGGCCGGGGAGCAGTTCTTC
CDR3 protein: CASSQEGTSGGAGEQFF

D gene: NA
J gene: TRBJ2-5
V gene: TRBV6-5
clone size: few
CDR3 DNA: TGTGCCAGCAGTTACGGGGCAGGCCCCCAGGAGACCCAGTACTTC
CDR3 protein: CASSYGAGPQETQYF

D gene: TRBD2
J gene: TRBJ2-7
V gene: TRBV20-1
clone size: NA
CDR3 DNA: TGCAGTGCTAGAGATGGGGATAGCGGGGGCTACGAGCAGTACTTC
CDR3 protein: CSARDGDSGGYEQYF

D gene: NA
J gene: TRBJ2-1
V gene: TRBV7-9
clone size: NA
CDR3 DNA: TGTGCCAGCAGCTTAGTCCTTAGTCACCAAAACAATGAGCAGTTCTTC
CDR3 protein: CASSLVLSHQNNEQFF

D gene: NA
J gene: TRBJ2-7
V gene: TRBV6-6
clone size: few
CDR3 DNA: TGTGCCAGCAGTAAGGCAGGGGGGGGCTCCTACGAGCAGTACTTC
CDR3 protein: CASSKAGGGSYEQYF

D gene: TRBD2
J gene: TRBJ2-1
V gene: TRBV12-3/TRBV12-4
clone size: few
CDR3 DNA: TGTGCCAGCAGTTTACTCCCGGGACTAGCGGACATTGGGTGGCGTTACAATGAGCAGTTCTTC
CDR3 protein: CASSLLPGLADIGWRYNEQFF

D gene: TRBD1
J gene: TRBJ2-7
V gene: TRBV7-9
clone size: NA
CDR3 DNA: TGTGCCAGCAGCCCCCGACAGGGGCGAACCTACGAGCAGTACTTC
CDR3 protein: CASSPRQGRTYEQYF

D gene: NA
J gene: TRBJ2-1
V gene: TRBV6-6
clone size: few
CDR3 DNA: TGTGCCAGCAGTTACTCAGCGGAGAAGACCTACAATGAGCAGTTCTTC
CDR3 protein: CASSYSAEKTYNEQFF

D gene: NA
J gene: TRBJ1-3
V gene: TRBV28
clone size: NA
CDR3 DNA: TGTGCCAGCAGTTGTCCCGGGACTGGAAACACCATATATTTT
CDR3 protein: CASSCPGTGNTIYF

D gene: NA
J gene: TRBJ1-3
V gene: TRBV18
clone size: NA
CDR3 DNA: TGTGCCAGCTCACCACCGCCGAGACAGAAGATATATTTT
CDR3 protein: CASSPPPRQKIYF

D gene: NA
J gene: TRBJ1-2
V gene: TRBV16
clone size: NA
CDR3 DNA: TGTGCCAGCAGCCAATCGTGGAGGGTCCAGTACACCTTC
CDR3 protein: CASSQSWRVQYTF

D gene: NA
J gene: TRBJ2-7
V gene: TRBV15
clone size: NA
CDR3 DNA: TGTGCCACCAGCAGAGAGGGGGCCTACGAGCAGTACTTC
CDR3 protein: CATSREGAYEQYF

D gene: TRBD2
J gene: TRBJ2-7
V gene: TRBV4-3
clone size: few
CDR3 DNA: TGCGCCAGCAGCCAAGTCAATGCGGGAGGTACCTACGAGCAGTACTTC
CDR3 protein: CASSQVNAGGTYEQYF

D gene: NA
J gene: TRBJ2-1
V gene: TRBV7-2
clone size: NA
CDR3 DNA: TGTGCCAGCAGCCCCTTTAAGGGGGACAATGAGCAGTTCTTC
CDR3 protein: CASSPFKGDNEQFF

D gene: TRBD1
J gene: TRBJ2-7
V gene: TRBV2
clone size: many
CDR3 DNA: TGTGCCAGCAGTGAAGTGGGACAGCCACCCTACGAGCAGTACTTC
CDR3 protein: CASSEVGQPPYEQYF

D gene: TRBD1
J gene: TRBJ1-1
V gene: TRBV7-3
clone size: many
CDR3 DNA: TGTGCCAGCAGCCCGGACAGGGGGTATACTGAAGCTTTCTTT
CDR3 protein: CASSPDRGYTEAFF

D gene: NA
J gene: TRBJ1-2
V gene: TRBV6-8
clone size: many
CDR3 DNA: TGTGCCATTATTACAGAGGACTATGGCTACACCTTC
CDR3 protein: CAIITEDYGYTF

D gene: TRBD2
J gene: TRBJ2-1
V gene: TRBV4-3
clone size: many
CDR3 DNA: TGCGCCAGCAGCCAAGATACGGCTAGCGGGAGGTTGGCCTACAATGAGCAGTTCTTC
CDR3 protein: CASSQDTASGRLAYNEQFF

D gene: NA
J gene: TRBJ2-6
V gene: TRBV6-6
clone size: many
CDR3 DNA: TGTGCCAGCAGAAAGCCCGCTTCTGGGGCCAACGTCCTGACTTTC
CDR3 protein: CASRKPASGANVLTF

D gene: NA
J gene: TRBJ2-1
V gene: TRBV7-9
clone size: NA
CDR3 DNA: TGTGCCAGCAGCCCCTGGACGTACAATGAGCAGTTCTTC
CDR3 protein: CASSPWTYNEQFF

D gene: NA
J gene: TRBJ2-5
V gene: TRBV6-5
clone size: NA
CDR3 DNA: TGTGCCAGCAGTTTCGGACGCGAAGAGACCCAGTACTTC
CDR3 protein: CASSFGREETQYF